The 32 T cell receptor beta chains listed next were all sequenced from one sample in a study of regulatory T cells in long-lasting Graves disease. Combining iRepertoire HTBI primers with Arm-PCR of CDR3 regions, the authors built TCR beta libraries. TCRdb reprocessed the multiplex PCR reads with MiXCR, giving one entry per CDR3 protein. The sample has approximately 540,000 distinct CDR3 sequences, around 12% seen once. Described time point: newly diagnosed GD, antithyroid drugs for less than 3 months. The TCR library was made from RNA extracted from PBMCs. This sample was shared with a second study, whose subject was T cells in Graves' hyperthyroidism and ophthalmopathy.

Sequenced here: peripheral blood mononuclear cells (PBMCs), sampled at new diagnosis, from a patient treated with antithyroid drugs. All receptors derive from a woman in her thirties with Graves disease.

This clonotype has ten or more counts. The chain links TRBV30 to TRBJ1-5; D remains ambiguous. V lost 8 bases, J lost 0 bases, and 11 bases lay in between. The CDR3 sequence is 13 residues long. The germline gives CDR1 GTSNPN, CDR2 SVGIG (reference sequence). The CDR3 bases are TGTGCCAGCAGTGGTGGTAGCAATCAGCCCCAGCATTTT. It is translated as CASSGGSNQPQHF.

The V call is TRBV5-1, the J call TRBJ2-1; unclear D gene. This CDR3 comprises 15 residues. V lost 4 bases to trimming and J lost 4 bases, with 15 bases between them. The germline V gene has CDR1 SGHRS and CDR2 YFSETQ. The CDR3 region is CASSRTELEYNEQFF. Here the CDR3 DNA reads TGCGCCAGCAGCAGGACCGAACTGGAGTACAATGAGCAGTTCTTC.

At least ten counts were recorded for this clonotype. J is TRBJ2-7 and V is TRBV7-2, with D tentatively TRBD1 or TRBD2 (5 bases each). The germline V gene has CDR1 SGHTA and CDR2 FQGNSA. With 5 bases removed from V and 4 bases from J, the gap between germline ends came to 12 bases. CDR3 length: 13 residues. The CDR3 loop is CASSLTRGYEQYF. DNA for the CDR3: TGTGCCAGCAGCCTCACTAGGGGATACGAGCAGTACTTC.

The chain couples TRBV6-2 or TRBV6-3 to TRBJ1-2; D remains ambiguous. There are 13 residues in the CDR3. Deletions cut 5 bases from V and 7 bases from J, with 14 bases between. Germline values: CDR1 MNHEY, CDR2 SVGEGT. The CDR3 here is CASSEPITRGYTF. In DNA, the CDR3 is TGTGCCAGCAGTGAACCAATAACCCGTGGCTACACCTTC.

V and J are TRBV2 and TRBJ2-3; 9 bases line up with TRBD2. The V segment lost 3 bases and the J segment 2 bases; nucleotides outside the gene matches: 3. CDR1 and CDR2 from the germline V gene are SNHLY and FYNNEI. There are 15 residues in the CDR3. The CDR3, as DNA: TGTGCCAGCAGTGAGACTAGCGGTTACACAGATACGCAGTATTTT. Protein sequence: CASSETSGYTDTQYF.

Points on this clonotype: This may stem from a read error, because a much larger clone lies one nucleotide away. V and J are TRBV28 and TRBJ2-4; D possibly corresponds to TRBD2 (5 bases). CDR3 length equals 16 residues. Germline CDR1 MDHEN, CDR2 SYDVKM. Trimming shortened V by 6 bases and J by 8 bases, and 23 bases separated the two germline ends. CDR3 nucleotides: TGTGCCAGCAGCCGACGGGGTGAGGCCGCGACGGACATTCAGTACTTC. It yields the protein CASSRRGEAATDIQYF.

The chain is built from TRBV4-3 and TRBJ1-2; tentative D call: TRBD1 (5 bases). This CDR3 contains 16 residues. V gave up 0 bases and J gave up 2 bases, with 13 bases separating them. CDR1 LGHNA and CDR2 YSLEER come from the germline V gene. The CDR3 DNA follows: TGCGCCAGCAGCCAAGATCACCACGGGGGGAACTATGGCTACACCTTC. It specifies CASSQDHHGGNYGYTF.

The chain recombines TRBV5-1 with TRBJ2-5; 9 bases line up with TRBD1. This CDR3 is 14 amino acids long. With 4 bases clipped from V and 5 bases from J, the junction kept 6 bases outside the gene matches. Per germline, CDR1 SGHRS and CDR2 YFSETQ. CDR3 sequence (DNA): TGCGCCAGCAGCCACAGGGGGCTTATTGAGACCCAGTACTTC. Translating it yields CASSHRGLIETQYF. The whole variable domain, remainder taken from reference TRBV5-1 and TRBJ2-5, is KAGVTQTPRYLIKTRGQQVTLSCSPISGHRSVSWYQQTPGQGLQFLFEYFSETQRNKGNFPGRFSGRQFSNSRSEMNVSTLELGDSALYLCASSHRGLIETQYFGPGTRLLVL.

This clonotype has ten or more counts. The chain couples TRBV24-1 to TRBJ2-3; no clear D gene. In germline, CDR1 is KGHDR, CDR2 SFDVKD. Trimming pared 3 bases from V and 6 bases from J, leaving 6 bases between. CDR3 length: 12 amino acids. The CDR3: CATSDPRDTQYF. The CDR3 nucleotides are TGTGCCACCAGTGATCCCCGGGATACGCAGTATTTT.

The table lists this clonotype with many counts. CDR3 protein: CAISESGRGPPYEQYF. The CDR3 DNA reads as TGTGCCATCAGTGAGTCGGGCAGGGGTCCCCCCTACGAGCAGTACTTC. This chain connects TRBV10-3 to TRBJ2-7, with a tentative D call TRBD1 (6 bases). The ends were cut back, 0 bases at V and 2 bases at J, with 14 bases in the middle. This CDR3 region has 16 residues. Per germline, CDR1 ENHRY and CDR2 SYGVKD.

This clonotype has ten or more counts. The chain couples TRBV20-1 to TRBJ2-5; 11 bases map to TRBD1. The germline V gene encodes CDR1 DFQATT and CDR2 SNEGSKA (reference sequence). The CDR3 extends over 15 amino acids. The V and J ends lost 1 base and 0 bases, in that order; junction bases with no gene match: 1. The CDR3 nucleotides are TGCAGTGCTAGAGGGGACAGGGGGTACCAAGAGACCCAGTACTTC. Protein sequence: CSARGDRGYQETQYF.

V and J are TRBV18 and TRBJ2-4; D is ambiguous. Germline assignment: CDR1 KGHSH and CDR2 LQKENI. The CDR3 is 14 amino acids. Trimming removed 6 bases from V and 0 bases from J, with 9 bases in between. The CDR3 reads CASSPVLAKNIQYF. The CDR3 DNA reads TGTGCCAGCTCTCCGGTACTAGCCAAAAACATTCAGTACTTC.

The chain joins TRBV5-1 to TRBJ1-1, with 7 bases fitting TRBD1. V lost 3 bases, J lost 3 bases, and 5 bases stayed unmatched. CDR1 and CDR2 (germline): SGHRS, YFSETQ. There are 14 residues in the CDR3. The CDR3 loop is CASSSQGRYTEAFF. Here the CDR3 DNA reads TGCGCCAGCAGCTCACAGGGGAGGTACACTGAAGCTTTCTTT. Drawing the rest from reference TRBV5-1 and TRBJ1-1, the complete variable domain is KAGVTQTPRYLIKTRGQQVTLSCSPISGHRSVSWYQQTPGQGLQFLFEYFSETQRNKGNFPGRFSGRQFSNSRSEMNVSTLELGDSALYLCASSSQGRYTEAFFGQGTRLTVV.

The CDR3 protein is CASSLSGKYNEQFF. Here the CDR3 DNA reads TGTGCCAGCAGTTTAAGCGGGAAATACAATGAGCAGTTCTTC. The chain recombines TRBV12-3 or TRBV12-4 with TRBJ2-1; 7 bases are shared with TRBD2. J gave up 4 bases and V 2 bases, and 2 bases lay outside the gene matches. This CDR3 has 14 amino acids.

This clonotype was counted many times. The CDR3 region is CASSSRTGTYGYTF. The CDR3 nucleotides read TGTGCCAGCAGTTCCAGAACAGGGACCTATGGCTACACCTTC. V is TRBV27 and J is TRBJ1-2, with a tentative D call TRBD1 (6 bases). The length of the CDR3 is 14 residues. Germline CDR1 MNHEY, CDR2 SMNVEV (reference sequence). Trimming removed 4 bases from V and 4 bases from J, with 13 bases in between.

This clonotype has ten or more counts. The rearrangement joins TRBV5-8 to TRBJ2-3; TRBD1 or TRBD2 may be the D gene (5 bases each). Between the trimmed V and J ends, which lost 6 bases and 3 bases, there was a span of 11 bases. CDR1 and CDR2 (germline): SGHTS, YDEGEE. The CDR3 loop spans 13 amino acids. The CDR3 bases are TGTGCCAGCATGAGGGGTTGGACAGATACGCAGTATTTT. Its protein product is CASMRGWTDTQYF.

In its sample, this clonotype was seen many times. The V and J genes are TRBV27 and TRBJ1-5, with 9 positions matching TRBD1. Germline V gives CDR1 MNHEY, CDR2 SMNVEV (reference sequence). The J segment lost 4 bases and the V segment lost 7 bases, leaving 5 bases of the junction unmatched. This CDR3 spans 14 amino acids. The CDR3 region has the DNA TGTGCCAGCACCCCGACAGGGGGAAATCAGCCCCAGCATTTT. Its protein is CASTPTGGNQPQHF.

This clonotype appeared a few times. The chain is built from TRBV13 and TRBJ1-1; D is unresolved. This CDR3 contains 14 residues. Germline lookup yields CDR1 PRHDT and CDR2 FYEKMQ (reference sequence). Trimming removed 1 base from V and 2 bases from J, with 8 bases in between. The CDR3 sequence: CASSLDPGNTEAFF. CDR3 bases: TGTGCCAGCAGCTTAGACCCCGGCAACACTGAAGCTTTCTTT.

This clonotype was observed at least ten times. The V and J genes are TRBV2 and TRBJ2-7; no reliable D call. Trimming removed 2 bases from V and 4 bases from J, with 3 bases in between. Germline CDR1 SNHLY, CDR2 FYNNEI. CDR3 length: 11 residues. The CDR3, as DNA: TGTGCCAGCAGTGAAACTTACGAGCAGTACTTC. Protein: CASSETYEQYF.

This clonotype was picked up many times. This chain connects TRBV12-3 or TRBV12-4 to TRBJ1-1; D unclear. Trimming shortened V by 6 bases and J by 4 bases, and 15 bases separated the two germline ends. The CDR3 is 14 amino acids. The CDR3: CASRIPLVGTEAFF. The CDR3 coding sequence is TGTGCCAGCAGGATCCCTCTTGTTGGCACTGAAGCTTTCTTT.

This clonotype was counted many times. The chain links TRBV11-3 to TRBJ2-1; the match to TRBD1 covers 8 bases. The CDR3 spans 15 residues. V was clipped by 5 bases and J by 1 base; unmatched bases: 4. Germline CDR1 is SGHNT and CDR2 is YENEEA. In nucleotides, the CDR3 is TGTGCCAGCAGCCGGGACAGGCGATCCTACAATGAGCAGTTCTTC. Its protein product is CASSRDRRSYNEQFF.

In its sample, this clonotype was seen many times. The CDR3 coding sequence is TGCGCCAGCAGTGACGGGGGGCAGTACACAGATACGCAGTATTTT. Protein: CASSDGGQYTDTQYF. This sequence joins TRBV10-1 and TRBJ2-3; weak D call: TRBD2 (7 bases). CDR1 is WNHNN, CDR2 SYGVQD, per germline (reference sequence). V lost 3 bases to trimming and J lost 2 bases, with 12 bases between them. The CDR3 extends over 15 amino acids.

The rearrangement joins TRBV5-1 to TRBJ2-1; no clear D gene. CDR3 size: 11 residues. Germline CDR1 and CDR2: SGHRS and YFSETQ. The ends were cut back, 5 bases at V and 10 bases at J, with 10 bases in the middle. The CDR3 loop is CASRYGREQFF. The CDR3 DNA reads as TGCGCCAGCAGGTACGGGCGCGAGCAGTTCTTC.

This clonotype was counted ten times or more. The V and J genes are TRBV30 and TRBJ1-1; D is undetermined. V was shortened by 0 bases and J by 0 bases, with 5 bases between the two germline ends. This CDR3 is 13 amino acids long. Germline CDR1 and CDR2: GTSNPN and SVGIG (reference sequence). The CDR3 protein is CAWSVFMNTEAFF. The CDR3 nucleotides are TGTGCCTGGAGTGTATTCATGAACACTGAAGCTTTCTTT.

This clonotype was seen many times. The chain couples TRBV29-1 to TRBJ1-1; 7 bases align to TRBD1. CDR3 length: 13 residues. Germline assignment: CDR1 SQVTM and CDR2 ANQGSEA. V was clipped by 2 bases and J by 11 bases; unmatched bases: 11. CDR3 in DNA: TGCAGCGTTGAATCCGGGAGGGGGCGCAGCGCTTTCTTT. Translation: CSVESGRGRSAFF.

This clonotype was seen a few times. The chain's CDR3 is CASSRGLAGRRNYEQYF. The CDR3 region has the DNA TGTGCCAGCAGCCGGGGACTAGCGGGACGACGCAACTACGAGCAGTACTTC. V gene TRBV12-3 or TRBV12-4 combines with J gene TRBJ2-7; the match to TRBD2 covers 13 bases. This CDR3 contains 17 residues. Trimming at V came to 6 bases and at J to 3 bases, leaving 11 bases not matched to a gene.

This clonotype was seen many times. V and J are TRBV10-3 and TRBJ1-2, with D maybe TRBD1 (6 bases). Germline CDR1 reads ENHRY; CDR2 reads SYGVKD. This CDR3 contains 14 residues. The V gene lost 7 bases and the J gene lost 8 bases, with 20 bases spanning the gap. This CDR3 is CAIKEELTGFGYTF. CDR3 in DNA: TGTGCCATCAAGGAGGAATTAACAGGGTTCGGCTACACCTTC.

This clonotype showed up just a few times. The chain couples TRBV27 to TRBJ2-3; D possibly corresponds to TRBD2 (6 bases). Between the trimmed V and J ends, which lost 6 bases and 6 bases, there was a span of 19 bases. This CDR3 has 15 residues. Germline V lookup: CDR1 MNHEY, CDR2 SMNVEV (reference sequence). CDR3 nucleotide sequence: TGTGCCAGCAGGAACACGGGGGTGGGGTCCGATACGCAGTATTTT. Encoded protein: CASRNTGVGSDTQYF.

The chain is built from TRBV5-1 and TRBJ2-7, with D unresolved. Per germline, CDR1 SGHRS and CDR2 YFSETQ. The V gene lost 5 bases and the J gene lost 7 bases, with 16 bases spanning the gap. The length of the CDR3 is 13 residues. CDR3 protein: CASSMYLEREQYF. In nucleotides, the CDR3 is TGCGCCAGCAGTATGTATCTGGAAAGGGAGCAGTACTTC.

Comments on this clonotype: A far larger clone differs by one base, so this is likely a read error. The V and J genes are TRBV12-3 or TRBV12-4 and TRBJ2-4; TRBD1 matches 7 bases. The J call may be faulty, since TRBJ2-1 better matches the DNA end. There are 15 residues in the CDR3. In nucleotides, the CDR3 is TGTGCCAGCAGTTTAGCGGGGTCGACAGGGTGGGTGCAGTTCTTC. Protein product: CASSLAGSTGWVQFF.

This clonotype was counted at least ten times. The chain couples TRBV6-1 to TRBJ2-6; D gene unclear. Trimming stripped 4 bases from V and 4 bases from J, with 11 bases between. The CDR3 has 15 amino acids. The germline V gene encodes CDR1 MNHNS and CDR2 SASEGT. CDR3 nucleotide sequence: TGTGCCAGCAGTGTAAAGGGTCCGGGGGCCAACGTCCTGACTTTC. Translation: CASSVKGPGANVLTF.

This clonotype was detected only a few times. A much larger clone lies one base from this, so it may be a read error. The chain recombines TRBV6-2 or TRBV6-3 with TRBJ2-3; maybe TRBD2 (6 bases). The CDR3 is 14 amino acids. V was shortened by 6 bases and J by 7 bases, with 17 bases between the two germline ends. The germline gives CDR1 MNHEY, CDR2 SVGEGT. The chain's CDR3 is CASRGGQMTNTQYF. The CDR3 bases are TGTGCCAGCAGGGGAGGACAAATGACGAATACGCAGTATTTT.